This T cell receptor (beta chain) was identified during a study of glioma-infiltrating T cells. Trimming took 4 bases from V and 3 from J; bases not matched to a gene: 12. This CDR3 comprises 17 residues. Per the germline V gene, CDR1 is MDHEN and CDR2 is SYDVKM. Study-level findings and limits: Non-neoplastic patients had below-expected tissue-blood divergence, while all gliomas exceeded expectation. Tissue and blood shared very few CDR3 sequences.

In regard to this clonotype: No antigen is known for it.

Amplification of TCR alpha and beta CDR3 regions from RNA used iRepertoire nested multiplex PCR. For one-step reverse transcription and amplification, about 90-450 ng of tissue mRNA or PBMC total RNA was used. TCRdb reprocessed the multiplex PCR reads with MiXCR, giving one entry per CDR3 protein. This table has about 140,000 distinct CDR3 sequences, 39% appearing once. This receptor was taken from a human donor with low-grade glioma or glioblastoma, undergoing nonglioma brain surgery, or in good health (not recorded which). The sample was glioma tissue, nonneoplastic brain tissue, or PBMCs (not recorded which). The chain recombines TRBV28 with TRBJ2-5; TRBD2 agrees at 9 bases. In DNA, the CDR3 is TGTGCCAGCAGTTCAATCATAGCGGGAGATCGAGAAGAGACCCAGTACTTC. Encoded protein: CASSSIIAGDREETQYF. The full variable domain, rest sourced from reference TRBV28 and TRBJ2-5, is DVKVTQSSRYLVKRTGEKVFLECVQDMDHENMFWYRQDPGLGLRLIYFSYDVKMKEKGDIPEGYSVSREKKERFSLILESASTNQTSMYLCASSSIIAGDREETQYFGPGTRLLVL.